These 20 T cell receptor beta chains share one sample of origin, sequenced in a study of blood T cell repertoires in COVID-19. Measured with immunoSEQ multiplex PCR; TCRdb has only the in-frame clones, and not every one. The repertoire holds about 300,000 clones, with about 91% as singletons. Specimen: peripheral blood. These receptor sequences come from a woman younger than 45 who had recovered from COVID-19.

The sample holds one count of this clone. This chain joins TRBV6-2 or TRBV6-3 and TRBJ2-2; possibly TRBD1 for D (5 bases). Germline V CDR1 and CDR2: MNHEY, SVGEGT. The CDR3 has 14 amino acids. V lost 0 bases and J lost 7, with 9 bases in between. The CDR3 loop reads CASSYSQGYGELFF. The CDR3 nucleotides read TGTGCCAGCAGTTACTCGCAGGGCTACGGGGAGCTGTTTTTT.

V is TRBV14 and J is TRBJ2-7; 7 nucleotides agree with TRBD2. With V trimmed by 4 bases and J by 0 bases, 3 bases remained unmatched. The CDR3 extends over 14 amino acids. Germline values: CDR1 SGHDN, CDR2 FVKESK. The chain's CDR3 is CASSRSSGSYEQYF. The CDR3 bases are TGTGCCAGCAGCCGATCTAGCGGCTCCTACGAGCAGTACTTC.

The chain employs TRBV27 and TRBJ1-1; TRBD1 agrees at 9 bases. In germline, CDR1 is MNHEY, CDR2 SMNVEV (reference sequence). With 2 bases clipped from V and 1 base from J, the junction kept 2 bases outside the gene matches. This CDR3 has 15 residues. The CDR3 spells CASSLPGQGNTEAFF. The CDR3 DNA reads as TGTGCCAGCAGTTTACCGGGACAGGGGAACACTGAAGCTTTCTTT.

The chain joins TRBV9 to TRBJ1-1; D unresolved. Between the trimmed V and J ends, which lost 7 bases and 1 base, there was a span of 17 bases. The CDR3 loop spans 15 amino acids. CDR1 SGDLS and CDR2 YYNGEE come from the germline V gene. CDR3 residues: CASAPPGMSNTEAFF. The CDR3 nucleotides read TGTGCCAGCGCCCCGCCCGGGATGTCGAACACTGAAGCTTTCTTT.

The chain is built from TRBV28 and TRBJ2-1; possible D gene TRBD2, 5 bases. Germline V CDR1 and CDR2: MDHEN, SYDVKM. The CDR3 length is 12 residues. The V end was cut by 6 bases, the J end by 9 bases, with 12 bases between. CDR3 loop: CASSRSGGEQFF. The DNA of the CDR3 is TGTGCCAGCAGCCGAAGCGGTGGTGAGCAGTTCTTC.

J is TRBJ2-7 and V is TRBV7-2; 7 bases fit TRBD1. Germline CDR1 SGHTA, CDR2 FQGNSA. Losses at the gene ends were 4 bases for V and 5 bases for J; bases not matched to a gene: 8. The CDR3 totals 14 residues. In DNA form, the CDR3 reads TGTGCCAGCAGCTACTTACAGGGGTTCAACGAGCAGTACTTC. This sequence encodes CASSYLQGFNEQYF.

In DNA form, the CDR3 reads TGCGCCAGCAGACGTCGACCGGGACAGGGGGATGGCTACACCTTC. Amino acids: CASRRRPGQGDGYTF. The J gene is TRBJ1-2, the V gene TRBV5-1; 11 bases agree with TRBD1. Germline loops: CDR1 SGHRS, CDR2 YFSETQ. The CDR3 length is 15 residues. The J segment lost 6 bases and the V segment lost 5 bases, leaving 9 bases of the junction unmatched.

This sequence joins TRBV2 and TRBJ1-5; D is undetermined. Germline V lookup: CDR1 SNHLY, CDR2 FYNNEI. V was shortened by 6 bases and J by 4 bases, with 10 bases between the two germline ends. This CDR3 contains 13 residues. CDR3 protein: CASRDSGNQPQHF. CDR3 in DNA: TGTGCCAGCAGGGACTCGGGAAATCAGCCCCAGCATTTT.

The gene calls are TRBV5-4 and TRBJ2-1; TRBD2 matches at 13 bases. The CDR3 has 17 amino acids. Germline trimming cut 4 bases from V and 4 bases from J; bases unmatched to any gene: 8. Germline V gene data show CDR1 as SGHNT and CDR2 as YYREEE (reference sequence). CDR3: CASSAWTSGGPYNEQFF. The CDR3 DNA reads TGTGCCAGCAGCGCTTGGACTAGCGGGGGACCATACAATGAGCAGTTCTTC.

The rearrangement joins TRBV5-1 to TRBJ2-7; a weak D match, TRBD1 (5 bases). CDR1 and CDR2 from the germline V gene are SGHRS and YFSETQ. V was pared by 0 bases and J by 6 bases, with 10 bases between. The CDR3 has 13 residues. The CDR3 nucleotides read TGCGCCAGCAGCTTGGCAGGGTTGTTCGAGCAGTACTTC. This sequence encodes CASSLAGLFEQYF.

The J gene is TRBJ2-1, the V gene TRBV18, with D perhaps TRBD1 (7 bases). Germline V gives CDR1 KGHSH, CDR2 LQKENI. V was cut by 3 bases and J by 6 bases, with 18 bases left in between. CDR3 length equals 16 residues. The CDR3 region has the DNA TGTGCCAGCTCACCGAGGATGGGGCAGGGGGGCAATGAGCAGTTCTTC. It yields the protein CASSPRMGQGGNEQFF. Using reference TRBV18 and TRBJ2-1 for the parts outside the CDR3, the full variable domain is NAGVMQNPRHLVRRRGQEARLRCSPMKGHSHVYWYRQLPEEGLKFMVYLQKENIIDESGMPKERFSAEFPKEGPSILRIQQVVRGDSAAYFCASSPRMGQGGNEQFFGPGTRLTVL.

The chain joins TRBV7-2 to TRBJ2-5; D remains ambiguous. The germline gives CDR1 SGHTA, CDR2 FQGNSA. CDR3 size: 14 residues. V dropped 4 bases and J dropped 0 bases, with 9 bases sitting between them. CDR3: CASSSMANQETQYF. DNA for the CDR3: TGTGCCAGCAGCTCCATGGCCAACCAAGAGACCCAGTACTTC.

This chain joins TRBV5-1 and TRBJ1-4; no definite D call. CDR1 is SGHRS, CDR2 YFSETQ, per germline. CDR3 length: 13 amino acids. Trimming left V 0 bases short and J 7 bases short, with 7 bases between. Written as DNA, the CDR3 is TGCGCCAGCAGCTTGGAGTCGGTTGAAAAACTGTTTTTT. Its translation: CASSLESVEKLFF.

This chain joins TRBV5-6 and TRBJ1-6; D possibly corresponds to TRBD1 (6 bases). With 4 bases removed from V and 7 bases from J, the gap between germline ends came to 9 bases. Germline CDR1 and CDR2: SGHDT and YYEEEE. The CDR3 has 13 residues. The CDR3 is CASSPRGNSPLHF. DNA of the CDR3: TGTGCCAGCAGCCCGAGGGGGAATTCACCCCTCCACTTT.

The chain links TRBV28 to TRBJ1-2; D remains ambiguous. V lost 3 bases to trimming and J lost 8 bases, with 19 bases between them. The germline CDR1 and CDR2 sequences are MDHEN and SYDVKM. This CDR3 comprises 15 residues. The CDR3 DNA follows: TGTGCCAGCAGTTTCTCTAGCGGGATCGGAGAGGGCTACACCTTC. Its translation: CASSFSSGIGEGYTF.

The chain links TRBV9 to TRBJ2-1; 13 bases line up with TRBD2. Losses at the gene ends were 3 bases for V and 6 bases for J; bases not matched to a gene: 9. This CDR3 comprises 17 residues. Per germline, CDR1 SGDLS and CDR2 YYNGEE. The CDR3 region is CASSGRLAGGNPNEQFF. CDR3 DNA: TGTGCCAGCAGCGGACGACTAGCGGGGGGCAACCCCAATGAGCAGTTCTTC. Looking up the rest from reference TRBV9 and TRBJ2-1 gives the full variable domain: DSGVTQTPKHLITATGQRVTLRCSPRSGDLSVYWYQQSLDQGLQFLIQYYNGEERAKGNILERFSAQQFPDLHSELNLSSLELGDSALYFCASSGRLAGGNPNEQFFGPGTRLTVL.

Only one count was recorded for this clone. CDR3 in DNA: TGTGCCAGCAGCCCAAGGACTAGGGAAGCTTTCTTT. Its translation: CASSPRTREAFF. This chain connects TRBV7-2 to TRBJ1-1; D unclear. V lost 5 bases, J lost 8 bases, and 12 bases lay in between. This CDR3 is built from 12 residues. The germline gives CDR1 SGHTA, CDR2 FQGNSA.

This CDR3 reads CATSTDRGYQPQHF. The CDR3 DNA reads as TGTGCCACCAGCACCGACAGGGGGTATCAGCCCCAGCATTTT. The chain has TRBV15 and TRBJ1-5; 9 bases fit TRBD1. Germline CDR1 is LNHNV and CDR2 is YYDKDF (reference sequence). The CDR3 contains 14 residues. V dropped 4 bases and J dropped 5; count of bases not matched to a gene: 3.

The chain employs TRBV11-2 and TRBJ2-3; TRBD2 matches at 10 bases. The CDR3 spans 18 residues. V lost 5 bases, J lost 2 bases, and 13 bases stayed unmatched. Germline V gene sequence: CDR1 SGHAT, CDR2 FQNNGV. The CDR3 loop is CASSPQSGGGSSTDTQYF. In nucleotides, the CDR3 is TGTGCCAGCAGCCCCCAAAGCGGGGGGGGAAGTTCCACAGATACGCAGTATTTT.

A few counts support this clone. V is TRBV10-3 and J is TRBJ2-3, with 8 nucleotides matching TRBD2. The CDR3 is 14 amino acids. V gave up 8 bases and J gave up 0 bases; unmatched junction bases: 4. Per germline, CDR1 ENHRY and CDR2 SYGVKD. The CDR3 DNA sequence: TGTGCCATCTCGCGGGGGGCTAGCACAGATACGCAGTATTTT. Its protein is CAISRGASTDTQYF.